The rows below give T cell receptor beta chains drawn from one sample of a study of blood T cell repertoires in COVID-19. Clones were read by immunoSEQ multiplex PCR, and TCRdb kept only the in-frame ones, dropping some. The sample carries roughly 200,000 clones, approximately 81% recorded once. Sequencing was done on a sample of peripheral blood. These receptors were obtained from a woman older than 75 with acute or convalescent COVID-19. Each CDR3 is given with its conserved first and last residue. D genes are given only for firm matches. Not every row has a clone size; where given, it reads once, few, many or a size class.

clone size: NA
D gene: TRBD1
V gene: TRBV6-5
J gene: TRBJ2-7
CDR3 DNA: TGTGCCAGCAGTTCCCGCCGGGGACAGCGAACCTACGAGCAGTACTTC
CDR3 protein: CASSSRRGQRTYEQYF

clone size: NA
D gene: NA
V gene: TRBV7-3
J gene: TRBJ2-1
CDR3 DNA: TGTGCCAGCAGCTTAGGAGGTGAGCAGTTCTTC
CDR3 protein: CASSLGGEQFF

clone size: NA
D gene: NA
V gene: TRBV7-2
J gene: TRBJ2-1
CDR3 DNA: TGTGCCAGCAGCGTAGACTCCCGGGGCTCCTACAATGAGCAGTTCTTC
CDR3 protein: CASSVDSRGSYNEQFF

clone size: NA
D gene: NA
V gene: TRBV9
J gene: TRBJ1-2
CDR3 DNA: TGTGCCAGCAGCGTAGCGCCAGGTGATCCTTCGGGCTACACCTTC
CDR3 protein: CASSVAPGDPSGYTF

clone size: NA
D gene: NA
V gene: TRBV5-6
J gene: TRBJ2-5
CDR3 DNA: TGTGCCAGCAGCTTGGTGGGACTTCTCCAAGAGACCCAGTACTTC
CDR3 protein: CASSLVGLLQETQYF

clone size: NA
D gene: TRBD2
V gene: TRBV7-2
J gene: TRBJ2-1
CDR3 DNA: TGTGCCAGCAGGGGTAGCGGGGCAGCTGAGCAGTTCTTC
CDR3 protein: CASRGSGAAEQFF

clone size: NA
D gene: NA
V gene: TRBV7-2
J gene: TRBJ2-1
CDR3 DNA: TGTGCCAGCAGCTTGGGACTGCAGTACAATGAGCAGTTCTTC
CDR3 protein: CASSLGLQYNEQFF

clone size: NA
D gene: TRBD1
V gene: TRBV27
J gene: TRBJ2-1
CDR3 DNA: TGTGCCAGCAGACCGACAGGGTATGAGCAGTTCTTC
CDR3 protein: CASRPTGYEQFF

clone size: many
D gene: NA
V gene: TRBV18
J gene: TRBJ1-2
CDR3 DNA: TGTGCCAGCTCATCACCCAACAGGGCTAGCGGCTACACCTTC
CDR3 protein: CASSSPNRASGYTF

clone size: NA
D gene: TRBD2
V gene: TRBV7-2
J gene: TRBJ2-1
CDR3 DNA: TGTGCCAGCAGCCCAGAGCGGGGCTCCTACAATGAGCAGTTCTTC
CDR3 protein: CASSPERGSYNEQFF

clone size: NA
D gene: TRBD1
V gene: TRBV7-9
J gene: TRBJ1-2
CDR3 DNA: TGTGCCAGCAGCGCGAGGGACAGGGGGCTTTTCACCTTC
CDR3 protein: CASSARDRGLFTF

clone size: NA
D gene: TRBD2
V gene: TRBV24-1
J gene: TRBJ2-5
CDR3 DNA: TGTGCCACCAGTGACGCCGGACTAGCGGGAGGGGAGACCCAGTACTTC
CDR3 protein: CATSDAGLAGGETQYF

clone size: NA
D gene: NA
V gene: TRBV4-2
J gene: TRBJ1-5
CDR3 DNA: TGTGCCAGCAGCCCCAGAGGGTTGAATGATCAGCCCCAGCATTTT
CDR3 protein: CASSPRGLNDQPQHF

clone size: NA
D gene: NA
V gene: TRBV2
J gene: TRBJ1-3
CDR3 DNA: TGTGCCCGGGCTCTAGCCCCTGGAAACACCATATATTTT
CDR3 protein: CARALAPGNTIYF

clone size: NA
D gene: NA
V gene: TRBV6-4
J gene: TRBJ2-2
CDR3 DNA: TGTGCCAGCAGTGACGGACTGGGCGTCGGGGAGCTGTTTTTT
CDR3 protein: CASSDGLGVGELFF

clone size: many
D gene: TRBD2
V gene: TRBV7-9
J gene: TRBJ2-3
CDR3 DNA: TGTGCCAGCAGCTTAGTTTTCGAGCGGGATGTTGGGGACACAGATACGCAGTATTTT
CDR3 protein: CASSLVFERDVGDTDTQYF

clone size: NA
D gene: NA
V gene: TRBV11-2
J gene: TRBJ1-6
CDR3 DNA: TGTGCCAGCAGCTATAACCCGGTCAAGCCACTTTCACCCCTCCACTTT
CDR3 protein: CASSYNPVKPLSPLHF

clone size: NA
D gene: TRBD2
V gene: TRBV5-1
J gene: TRBJ2-7
CDR3 DNA: TGCGCCAGCAGCCAGACGGGAGGATCCTACGAGCAGTACTTC
CDR3 protein: CASSQTGGSYEQYF

clone size: NA
D gene: TRBD2
V gene: TRBV10-3
J gene: TRBJ2-7
CDR3 DNA: TGTGCCACAGATCAGGGCGGGAGGGCCCCCTACGAGCAGTACTTC
CDR3 protein: CATDQGGRAPYEQYF

clone size: NA
D gene: TRBD2
V gene: TRBV7-2
J gene: TRBJ2-1
CDR3 DNA: TGTGCCAGCAGCTTAGCGGGAGGGCCATATAACAATGAGCAGTTCTTC
CDR3 protein: CASSLAGGPYNNEQFF

clone size: NA
D gene: TRBD2
V gene: TRBV7-2
J gene: TRBJ2-7
CDR3 DNA: TGTGCCAGCAGCTTAGGGACTAGTCTCTACGAGCAGTACTTC
CDR3 protein: CASSLGTSLYEQYF

clone size: NA
D gene: NA
V gene: TRBV28
J gene: TRBJ2-1
CDR3 DNA: TGTGCCAGCATGGGATCCGGAGGCGGCTACAATGAGCAGTTCTTC
CDR3 protein: CASMGSGGGYNEQFF

clone size: NA
D gene: TRBD1
V gene: TRBV18
J gene: TRBJ1-5
CDR3 DNA: TGTGCCAGCTCACTCACCGGGACAGGGGTAAATCAGCCCCAGCATTTT
CDR3 protein: CASSLTGTGVNQPQHF

clone size: NA
D gene: TRBD1
V gene: TRBV5-8
J gene: TRBJ1-5
CDR3 DNA: TGTGCCAGCAGCTTGGTAAGTACGGGACAGGGATGGTATAGCAATCAGCCCCAGCATTTT
CDR3 protein: CASSLVSTGQGWYSNQPQHF

clone size: NA
D gene: TRBD2
V gene: TRBV27
J gene: TRBJ2-3
CDR3 DNA: TGTGCCAGCAGTTTAATCGGCCTAGCGGTACCTAGCACAGATACGCAGTATTTT
CDR3 protein: CASSLIGLAVPSTDTQYF

clone size: NA
D gene: TRBD1
V gene: TRBV29-1
J gene: TRBJ1-2
CDR3 DNA: TGCAGCGTCGCACAGGGGGGCTATGGCTACACCTTC
CDR3 protein: CSVAQGGYGYTF

clone size: NA
D gene: NA
V gene: TRBV6-2/TRBV6-3
J gene: TRBJ2-1
CDR3 DNA: TGTGCCAGCAGTTACGGACTGGAGGGTGAGCAGTTCTTC
CDR3 protein: CASSYGLEGEQFF

clone size: NA
D gene: TRBD2
V gene: TRBV10-3
J gene: TRBJ2-1
CDR3 DNA: TGTGCCATCAGTGAGAGCCAGCGGGGGGGAAATGAGCAGTTCTTC
CDR3 protein: CAISESQRGGNEQFF

clone size: NA
D gene: TRBD1
V gene: TRBV7-2
J gene: TRBJ1-2
CDR3 DNA: TGTGCCAGCAGCCCGGGACAGGGAAGGGGCTACACCTTC
CDR3 protein: CASSPGQGRGYTF

clone size: once
D gene: NA
V gene: TRBV7-2
J gene: TRBJ2-5
CDR3 DNA: TGTGCCAGCAGCTTAGGGTTAGCGAGTGGGACCCAGTACTTC
CDR3 protein: CASSLGLASGTQYF

clone size: NA
D gene: TRBD1
V gene: TRBV9
J gene: TRBJ1-1
CDR3 DNA: TGTGCCAGCAGCACAAGACAGGGGAGTGAAGCTTTCTTT
CDR3 protein: CASSTRQGSEAFF

clone size: NA
D gene: TRBD1
V gene: TRBV6-5
J gene: TRBJ1-2
CDR3 DNA: TGTGCCAGCAGCAATAAAACAGGGGTAGGTGGCTACACCTTC
CDR3 protein: CASSNKTGVGGYTF

clone size: NA
D gene: NA
V gene: TRBV7-9
J gene: TRBJ1-6
CDR3 DNA: TGTGCCGGTGACGGGGGTTTTTCACCCCTCCACTTT
CDR3 protein: CAGDGGFSPLHF